The 26 T cell receptor beta chains given below trace back to one sample, sequenced in a study of shared clonotypes between healthy human individuals. The data were produced by immunoSEQ multiplex PCR, yet TCRdb's version contains in-frame clones alone and is incomplete. The table lists around 2.1 million clones, under 97% of them singletons. The sample was naive CD4+ T cells sorted from blood. Subset here: CD45RA+ positively selected. These receptors were taken from a man in his late teens or twenties in good health.

J is TRBJ1-2 and V is TRBV28, with TRBD1 identical over 7 bases. CDR1 MDHEN and CDR2 SYDVKM come from the germline V gene. Trimming at V came to 4 bases and at J to 8 bases, leaving 10 bases not matched to a gene. This CDR3 comprises 14 residues. This chain's CDR3 is CASSSPGTAGGYTF. The CDR3, as DNA: TGTGCCAGCAGTTCTCCCGGGACAGCGGGGGGCTACACCTTC.

The chain couples TRBV7-2 to TRBJ2-2, with 10 bases fitting TRBD2. The CDR3 is 17 amino acids. The V gene's germline CDR1 is SGHTA and CDR2 FQGNSA. V was clipped by 5 bases and J by 1 base; unmatched bases: 7. The CDR3 DNA is TGTGCCAGCAGCGGCCTACGGACTAGCGGGAACACCGGGGAGCTGTTTTTT. Amino acid sequence: CASSGLRTSGNTGELFF.

The rearrangement joins TRBV5-8 to TRBJ2-3, with TRBD1 identical over 9 bases. Germline trimming cut 3 bases from V and 1 base from J; bases unmatched to any gene: 3. The CDR3 is made up of 15 amino acids. The germline V gene has CDR1 SGHTS and CDR2 YDEGEE. CDR3 in amino acids: CASSYRTGGTDTQYF. The CDR3 DNA sequence: TGTGCCAGCAGCTATAGGACAGGGGGCACAGATACGCAGTATTTT.

The CDR3 nucleotides read TGCGCCAGCAGAATGTACCAAGAGACCCAGTACTTC. Residues: CASRMYQETQYF. V gene TRBV10-2 combines with J gene TRBJ2-5; no firm D call. The CDR3 sequence is 12 residues long. V was shortened by 6 bases and J by 0 bases, with 5 bases between the two germline ends. Per germline, CDR1 WSHSY and CDR2 SAAADI.

This rearrangement joins TRBV25-1 to TRBJ2-6, with D unresolved. Trimming cost V 3 bases and J 3 bases, with 9 bases left between them. CDR3 length equals 15 residues. CDR1 and CDR2 (germline): MGHDK, SYGVNS. The CDR3 sequence is CASSDNILGANVLTF. The DNA of the CDR3 is TGTGCCAGCAGTGATAATATACTTGGGGCCAACGTCCTGACTTTC.

The chain recombines TRBV19 with TRBJ1-2; 8 positions agree with TRBD1. This CDR3 is 16 amino acids long. V lost 4 bases and J lost 7; bases outside the gene matches: 14. Germline V gene sequence: CDR1 LNHDA, CDR2 SQIVND (reference sequence). The CDR3 DNA reads TGTGCCAGTAGTACAACGGACAGGGCTGGTAAAGTTGGCTACACCTTC. As protein: CASSTTDRAGKVGYTF.

A single count supports this clone. The CDR3 DNA sequence: TGTGCCAGCAGCTCCTACCCCGGACAGGGCTCTGGAAACACCATATATTTT. This translates into CASSSYPGQGSGNTIYF. The V call is TRBV7-9, the J call TRBJ1-3; the match to TRBD1 covers 8 bases. Germline V gene sequence: CDR1 SEHNR, CDR2 FQNEAQ (reference sequence). This CDR3 spans 17 amino acids. V was clipped by 4 bases and J by 0 bases; unmatched bases: 8.

This chain links TRBV18 with TRBJ2-7; D remains ambiguous. The CDR3 covers 14 residues. V was trimmed by 6 bases and J by 1 base, leaving 13 bases between them. Germline-derived CDR1 and CDR2 are KGHSH and LQKENI. For the CDR3, the DNA is TGTGCCAGCTCCCCCTCATTGCAGTCCTACGAGCAGTACTTC. Amino acid sequence: CASSPSLQSYEQYF.

In the case of this clone: At one of its ends the junction is not consistent with the germline gene, which may arise from a read error. This sample also contains other DNA sequences that code for the same CDR3. The rearrangement links TRBV30 to TRBJ1-6; a possible D gene is TRBD1 (5 bases). Germline CDR1 reads GTSNPN; CDR2 reads SVGIG (reference sequence). This CDR3 has 17 residues. The CDR3 protein is CAWSAWEQGSFNSPLHF. Here the CDR3 DNA reads TGTGCCTGGAGCGCGTGGGAGCAGGGTTCCTTTAATTCACCCCTCCACTTT. Full variable domain (remainder filled in from reference TRBV30 and TRBJ1-6): SQTIHQWPATLVQPVGSPLSLECTVEGTSNPNLYWYRQAAGRGLQLLFYSVGIGQISSEVPQNLSASRPQDRQFILSSKKLLLSDSGFYLCAWSAWEQGSFNSPLHFGNGTRLTVT.

This clone came up once. The sample has other DNA sequences that encode this CDR3 too. The chain is built from TRBV18 and TRBJ1-1; possibly TRBD1 for D (5 bases). Trimming took 4 bases from V and 1 from J, leaving 10 bases between them. The CDR3 runs to 14 residues. CDR1 is KGHSH and CDR2 is LQKENI in the germline V gene. This chain's CDR3 is CASSRGQTNTEAFF. DNA for the CDR3: TGTGCCAGCTCACGTGGACAAACGAACACTGAAGCTTTCTTT.

The chain combines TRBV7-3 with TRBJ2-2; 10 bases fit TRBD2. Germline CDR1 reads SGHTA; CDR2 reads FQGTGA. The length of the CDR3 is 15 residues. V lost 2 bases to trimming and J lost 5 bases; unmatched junction nucleotides: 2. Written as DNA, the CDR3 is TGTGCCAGCAGCTTACTGACTAGCGGGACCGGGGAGCTGTTTTTT. It translates to CASSLLTSGTGELFF.

This chain links TRBV7-9 with TRBJ2-7; 8 bases align to TRBD2. CDR1 is SEHNR, CDR2 FQNEAQ, per germline (reference sequence). The ends lost 10 bases at V and 5 bases at J; junction bases unmatched: 10. The CDR3 has 13 residues. As DNA, the CDR3 is TGTGCCACCGGGGGGGGCACCCTCGACGAGCAGTACTTC. Protein: CATGGGTLDEQYF.

The chain combines TRBV30 with TRBJ2-7; TRBD1 matches at 7 bases. The germline gives CDR1 GTSNPN, CDR2 SVGIG (reference sequence). The CDR3 covers 14 residues. The V and J ends lost 1 base and 1 base, in that order; junction bases with no gene match: 4. The CDR3 loop is CAWSAGTASYEQYF. CDR3 DNA sequence: TGTGCCTGGAGTGCGGGGACAGCTTCCTACGAGCAGTACTTC.

The V and J genes are TRBV7-2 and TRBJ2-1, with D perhaps matching TRBD1 or TRBD2 (5 bases each). Trimming shortened V by 5 bases and J by 3 bases, and 14 bases separated the two germline ends. The CDR3 runs 15 residues. The V gene's germline CDR1 is SGHTA and CDR2 FQGNSA. CDR3 nucleotides: TGTGCCAGCAGCCAGGGCGCAAGCGGCTACAATGAGCAGTTCTTC. This codes for CASSQGASGYNEQFF.

This chain joins TRBV7-6 and TRBJ1-6; D gene uncertain. Trimming stripped 5 bases from V and 7 bases from J, with 15 bases between. CDR3 size: 15 residues. Germline V gene lookup returns CDR1 SGHVS and CDR2 FNYEAQ. The CDR3 protein is CASSLLSGGNSPLHF. CDR3 in DNA: TGTGCCAGCAGCCTACTTTCGGGCGGGAATTCACCCCTCCACTTT.

The chain carries TRBV10-1 and TRBJ2-3; D gene unclear. The CDR3 length is 15 residues. The germline gives CDR1 WNHNN, CDR2 SYGVQD (reference sequence). With 0 bases removed from V and 0 bases from J, the gap between germline ends came to 7 bases. Written as DNA, the CDR3 is TGCGCCAGCAGTGAGTCGTACCCTAGCACAGATACGCAGTATTTT. This sequence encodes CASSESYPSTDTQYF.

V is TRBV7-2 and J is TRBJ1-3; tentative D call: TRBD1 (5 bases). Germline values: CDR1 SGHTA, CDR2 FQGNSA. Trimming took off 5 bases at V and 5 bases at J, with 19 bases between the two ends. CDR3 length: 16 amino acids. The CDR3, as DNA: TGTGCCAGCAGCAAGAAGTCGGGGACGTCGCGAAACACCATATATTTT. Its translation is CASSKKSGTSRNTIYF.

Concerning this clone: Other DNA sequences in the same sample also yield this CDR3. This chain uses TRBV6-6 with TRBJ2-5, with 7 bases fitting TRBD2. Germline CDR1 MNHNY, CDR2 SVGAGI (reference sequence). The CDR3 runs to 14 residues. Trimming took 0 bases from V and 2 from J; bases not matched to a gene: 0. CDR3 protein: CASSYSGLQETQYF. The CDR3 bases are TGTGCCAGCAGTTACTCGGGACTACAAGAGACCCAGTACTTC.

This clone was observed a single time. V gene TRBV11-1 combines with J gene TRBJ1-4, with D maybe TRBD1 (5 bases). This CDR3 spans 15 amino acids. The germline V and J ends were trimmed by 5 bases and 5 bases, with 15 bases remaining between them. Germline V lookup: CDR1 SGHAT, CDR2 FQDESV (reference sequence). The DNA of the CDR3 is TGTGCCAGCAGCATTACAACGGGGGAGAATGAAAAACTGTTTTTT. It yields the protein CASSITTGENEKLFF.

This sequence joins TRBV7-2 and TRBJ1-1, with D uncertain. Germline V CDR1 and CDR2: SGHTA, FQGNSA. CDR3 size: 14 residues. V shed 5 bases and J shed 5 bases, with 15 bases lying between them. Here the CDR3 DNA reads TGTGCCAGCAGCCCCTCCCGGACGAGGACTGAAGCTTTCTTT. Translated: CASSPSRTRTEAFF. The full variable domain, completed using reference TRBV7-2 and TRBJ1-1, is GAGVSQSPSNKVTEKGKDVELRCDPISGHTALYWYRQSLGQGLEFLIYFQGNSAPDKSGLPSDRFSAERTGGSVSTLTIQRTQQEDSAVYLCASSPSRTRTEAFFGQGTRLTVV.

The chain joins TRBV5-1 to TRBJ2-1, with D tentatively TRBD1 (6 bases). Trimming left V 1 base short and J 7 bases short, with 12 bases between. Germline V gives CDR1 SGHRS, CDR2 YFSETQ. CDR3 size: 14 residues. The CDR3 region has the DNA TGCGCCAGCAGCTTGAAGGGGGACAAAAATGAGCAGTTCTTC. Protein: CASSLKGDKNEQFF.

The chain has TRBV7-9 and TRBJ2-1; 8 nucleotides agree with TRBD2. J lost 4 bases, V lost 7 bases, and 9 bases had no gene match. CDR1 and CDR2 (germline): SEHNR, FQNEAQ (reference sequence). CDR3 length: 15 amino acids. For the CDR3, the DNA is TGTGCCAGCACCGTAGGAGCGGGGGCATACAATGAGCAGTTCTTC. Protein product: CASTVGAGAYNEQFF.

The rearrangement uses TRBV4-3 and TRBJ2-1; D is unresolved. Trimming left V 1 base short and J 0 bases short, with 16 bases between. The length of the CDR3 is 18 residues. The V gene's germline CDR1 is LGHNA and CDR2 YSLEER. The CDR3 DNA sequence: TGCGCCAGCAGCCAAGGATTAGCCCTCTTGAGCTCCTACAATGAGCAGTTCTTC. Its translation: CASSQGLALLSSYNEQFF.

This chain uses TRBV19 with TRBJ2-1; D ambiguous. The CDR3 contains 16 residues. V lost 2 bases, J lost 2 bases, and 13 bases lay in between. CDR1 and CDR2 from the germline V gene are LNHDA and SQIVND (reference sequence). The CDR3 coding sequence is TGTGCCAGTAGTATACCCGGCTCCGGGCCCTACAATGAGCAGTTCTTC. Protein sequence: CASSIPGSGPYNEQFF.

This clone was recorded only once. J is TRBJ2-2 and V is TRBV5-4, with D possibly matching TRBD2 (5 bases). With 4 bases removed from V and 3 bases from J, the gap between germline ends came to 13 bases. The CDR3 runs 15 residues. In germline, CDR1 is SGHNT, CDR2 YYREEE (reference sequence). CDR3 nucleotide sequence: TGTGCCAGCAGCCCGAGGGCGCAGGACACCGGGGAGCTGTTTTTT. It translates to CASSPRAQDTGELFF.

The V call is TRBV19, the J call TRBJ1-2; a weak D match, TRBD1 (6 bases). V was clipped by 4 bases and J by 8 bases, with 17 bases between them. From germline, CDR1 is LNHDA and CDR2 SQIVND (reference sequence). This CDR3 is 14 amino acids long. CDR3 protein: CASSREAGVRGYTF. As DNA, the CDR3 is TGTGCCAGTAGTAGAGAGGCAGGGGTTCGGGGCTACACCTTC.